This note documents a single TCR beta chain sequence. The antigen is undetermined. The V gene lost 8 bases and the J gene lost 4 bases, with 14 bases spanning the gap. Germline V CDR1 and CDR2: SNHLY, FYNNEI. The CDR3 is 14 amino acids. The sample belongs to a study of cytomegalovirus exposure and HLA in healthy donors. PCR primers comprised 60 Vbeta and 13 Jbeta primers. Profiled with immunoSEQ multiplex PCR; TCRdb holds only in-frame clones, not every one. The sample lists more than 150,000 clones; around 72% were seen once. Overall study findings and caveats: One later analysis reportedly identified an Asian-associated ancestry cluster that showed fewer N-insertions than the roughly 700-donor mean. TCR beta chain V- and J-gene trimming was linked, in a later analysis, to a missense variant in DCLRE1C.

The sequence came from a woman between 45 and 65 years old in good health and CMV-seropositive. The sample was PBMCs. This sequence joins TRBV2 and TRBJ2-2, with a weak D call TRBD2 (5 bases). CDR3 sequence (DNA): TGTGCCAGCTTGTGGGAGCCGAGCACCGGGGAGCTGTTTTTT. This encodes CASLWEPSTGELFF.